The present T cell receptor (beta chain) was sequenced within a study of CD8+ T cells in alopecia areata. Study as a whole: The protocol delivered tofacitinib for 6 to 18 months, then withdrew it for 6 months.

Note on this clone: As yet, its antigen is unknown.

This CDR3 has 13 amino acids. Germline-derived CDR1 and CDR2 are SQVTM and ANQGSEA. The V and J ends lost 4 bases and 3 bases, in that order; junction bases with no gene match: 3. Alopecia areata patients provided lesional scalp punch biopsies and peripheral blood, both collected for the study. Study outcomes and limitations: Compared with mice, patients displayed less clear TCR sharing, possibly for HLA-related reasons. Across lesional scalp, and particularly alopecia totalis/universalis, clonality surpassed that of normal scalp.

RNA was extracted and reverse transcribed into cDNA as the sequencing template. Sequenced by immunoSEQ multiplex PCR; TCRdb stores in-frame clones only, minus some. Of more than 90,000 clones in the sample, about two fifths were seen once. The chain employs TRBV29-1 and TRBJ2-7; the match to TRBD1 covers 10 bases. The clonotype originates from a human donor with alopecia areata. Source material: CD4+ T cells sorted from blood. This chain's CDR3 is CSVAWTGGYEQYF. The CDR3 nucleotides read TGCAGCGTTGCGTGGACAGGGGGCTACGAGCAGTACTTC.